Sequencing of this T cell receptor beta chain was carried out in a study of blood T cell repertoires in COVID-19. Study-level background: PBMCs, B-cell-depleted T cells, or T cells provided the cDNA or gDNA that made up the material.

TCRdb keeps only in-frame clones here, not all; method: immunoSEQ multiplex PCR. Found here are 200,000 to 250,000 clones, 85% to 90% of them singletons; the top ten hold 6.2%. The CDR3 loop spans 13 amino acids. V lost 6 bases, J lost 2 bases, and 10 bases lay in between. Germline V gene lookup returns CDR1 MNHEY and CDR2 SMNVEV (reference sequence). Sequencing used peripheral blood. V is TRBV27 and J is TRBJ1-2; D is ambiguous. The origin of this receptor is a man aged 55-75 years with acute or convalescent COVID-19. The chain's CDR3 is CASSQRENYGYTF. CDR3 sequence (DNA): TGTGCCAGCAGCCAGCGGGAAAACTATGGCTACACCTTC.